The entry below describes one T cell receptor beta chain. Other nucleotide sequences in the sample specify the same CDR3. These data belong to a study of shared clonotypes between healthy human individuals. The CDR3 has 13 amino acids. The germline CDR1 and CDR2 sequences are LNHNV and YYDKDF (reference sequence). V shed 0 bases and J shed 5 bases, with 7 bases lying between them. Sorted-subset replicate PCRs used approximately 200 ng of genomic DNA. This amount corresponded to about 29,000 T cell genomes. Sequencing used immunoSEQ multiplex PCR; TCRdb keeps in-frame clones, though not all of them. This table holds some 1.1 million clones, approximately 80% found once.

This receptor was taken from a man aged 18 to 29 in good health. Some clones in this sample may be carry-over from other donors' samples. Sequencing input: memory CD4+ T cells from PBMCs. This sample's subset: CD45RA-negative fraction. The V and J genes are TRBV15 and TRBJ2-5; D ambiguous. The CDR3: CATSRDSRETQYF. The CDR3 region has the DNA TGTGCCACCAGCAGAGATTCGAGGGAGACCCAGTACTTC.